This T cell receptor beta chain is drawn from a study of T cells in Graves' hyperthyroidism and ophthalmopathy. The wider study: Upon initial diagnosis and before any treatment, peripheral blood was collected.

Turning to this clonotype: Its specificity is not known.

Overall study findings and caveats: Appearing also in blood were most of the thyroid clonotypes expanded above 0.001.

Amplification yielded TCR beta CDR3 regions, with RNA transcripts as the source. First-round RT-PCR of the TCR CDR3 relied on the HTBI primer set. TCRdb re-called the multiplex PCR reads through MiXCR, storing one row per CDR3 protein. This sample yields 400,000 to 450,000 distinct CDR3 sequences, of which about 14% are seen a single time; about 13% belongs to the top ten. This CDR3 comprises 15 residues. Trimming stripped 7 bases from V and 0 bases from J, with 13 bases between. In germline, CDR1 is MNHNS, CDR2 SASEGT. The TCR sequence derives from a man aged 18 to 29 with Graves' ophthalmopathy. This chain connects TRBV6-1 to TRBJ1-3, with D hard to call. The source material was blood. CDR3 amino acids: CASKRDGYSGNTIYF. The DNA of the CDR3 is TGTGCCAGCAAGAGAGACGGTTACTCTGGAAACACCATATATTTT.